One and the same sample provided the 10 T cell receptor beta chains below, sequenced in a study of blood T cell repertoires in COVID-19. Only in-frame clones appear in the TCRdb table, and some are missing; sequencing was by immunoSEQ multiplex PCR. The profile shows some 60,000 clones, approximately 92% of them singletons. Material for sequencing was peripheral blood. The receptors shown here come from a man between 60 and 75 years old with acute or convalescent COVID-19.

This clone was seen only once. V usage is TRBV5-5 and J usage is TRBJ1-5, with TRBD1 matching over 9 bases. This CDR3 has 14 residues. Germline CDR1 is SGHKS and CDR2 is YYEKEE (reference sequence). V shed 0 bases, J shed 14 bases, and the junction held 9 bases outside the gene matches. CDR3 nucleotides: TGTGCCAGCAGCTTGGCTGGGACAGGGCCCTCGGAGCATTTT. It yields the protein CASSLAGTGPSEHF.

The chain couples TRBV24-1 to TRBJ2-1; the match to TRBD2 covers 16 bases. J lost 9 bases, V lost 5 bases, and 9 bases had no gene match. The length of the CDR3 is 17 residues. In germline, CDR1 is KGHDR, CDR2 SFDVKD. The CDR3 DNA follows: TGTGCCACCAGTGCCCCCGGGACTAGCGGGAGGGCTGGTGAGCAGTTCTTC. Translation: CATSAPGTSGRAGEQFF.

The chain couples TRBV5-4 to TRBJ2-3; D is unclear. V was clipped by 2 bases and J by 5 bases, with 6 bases between them. Germline V CDR1 and CDR2: SGHNT, YYREEE (reference sequence). This CDR3 is built from 12 residues. The CDR3, as DNA: TGTGCCAGCAGCTTCACCAGAGATACGCAGTATTTT. Its protein is CASSFTRDTQYF.

The V gene is TRBV7-9, the J gene TRBJ2-3; D not certain. Per germline, CDR1 SEHNR and CDR2 FQNEAQ (reference sequence). Between the trimmed V and J ends, which lost 1 base and 4 bases, there was a span of 6 bases. The CDR3 contains 13 residues. The CDR3 region has the DNA TGTGCCAGCAGCTTAGGAACAGCAGATACGCAGTATTTT. Protein sequence: CASSLGTADTQYF.

This clone occurred once. This chain joins TRBV27 and TRBJ1-4; no definite D call. This CDR3 is built from 13 residues. Germline V gene lookup returns CDR1 MNHEY and CDR2 SMNVEV (reference sequence). The V gene lost 4 bases and the J gene lost 4 bases, with 7 bases spanning the gap. The CDR3 nucleotides read TGTGCCAGCAGTTGGGGAGTTAATGAAAAACTGTTTTTT. Its protein product is CASSWGVNEKLFF.

The chain joins TRBV6-4 to TRBJ2-7, with 8 bases identical to TRBD2. The CDR3 runs 13 residues. Germline V gene data show CDR1 as MRHNA and CDR2 as SNTAGT. V lost 4 bases, J lost 7 bases, and 6 bases stayed unmatched. The CDR3 nucleotides are TGTGCCAGCAGTGCGACTAGCGTGGGGGAGCAGTACTTC. This encodes CASSATSVGEQYF.

The gene calls are TRBV4-3 and TRBJ1-4; D not resolved. CDR1 is LGHNA, CDR2 YSLEER, per germline. CDR3 size: 15 residues. The V and J ends lost 3 bases and 0 bases respectively, with 8 bases between them. The CDR3 spells CASSQGPATNEKLFF. The CDR3, as DNA: TGCGCCAGCAGCCAGGGCCCGGCAACTAATGAAAAACTGTTTTTT.

V is TRBV30 and J is TRBJ1-4; D not certain. The CDR3 extends over 13 amino acids. V was clipped by 3 bases and J by 5 bases, with 10 bases between them. Germline values: CDR1 GTSNPN, CDR2 SVGIG (reference sequence). Here the CDR3 DNA reads TGTGCCTGGAGCTCGGGTGTCAATGAAAAACTGTTTTTT. Amino acid sequence: CAWSSGVNEKLFF.

The chain recombines TRBV2 with TRBJ2-5; TRBD1 aligns across 8 bases. With 6 bases clipped from V and 3 bases from J, the junction kept 12 bases outside the gene matches. CDR3 length equals 16 residues. The germline V gene encodes CDR1 SNHLY and CDR2 FYNNEI. CDR3 residues: CASSRDRTTREETQYF. The CDR3 region has the DNA TGTGCCAGCAGCCGGGACAGGACCACCCGGGAAGAGACCCAGTACTTC.

The chain is built from TRBV11-3 and TRBJ2-7, with TRBD2 matching over 8 bases. The CDR3 is 17 amino acids. V trimming: 5 bases; J trimming: 0 bases; junction bases outside the gene matches: 12. Germline V gives CDR1 SGHNT, CDR2 YENEEA. CDR3 residues: CASSPGGAGLSSYEQYF. The CDR3 coding sequence is TGTGCCAGCAGCCCGGGGGGGGCGGGACTCTCCTCCTACGAGCAGTACTTC.